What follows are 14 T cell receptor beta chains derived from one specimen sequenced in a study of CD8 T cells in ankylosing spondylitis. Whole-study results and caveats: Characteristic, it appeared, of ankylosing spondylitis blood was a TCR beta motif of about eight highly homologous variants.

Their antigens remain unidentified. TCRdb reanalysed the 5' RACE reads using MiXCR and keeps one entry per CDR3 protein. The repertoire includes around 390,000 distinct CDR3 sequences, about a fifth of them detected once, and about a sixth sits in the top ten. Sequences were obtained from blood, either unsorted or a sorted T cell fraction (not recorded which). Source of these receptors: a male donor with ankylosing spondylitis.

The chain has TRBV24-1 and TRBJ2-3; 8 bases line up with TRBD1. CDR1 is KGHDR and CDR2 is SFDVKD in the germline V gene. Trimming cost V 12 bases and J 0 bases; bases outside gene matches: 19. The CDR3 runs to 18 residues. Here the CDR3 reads CAAPIIRDRLSSTDTQYF. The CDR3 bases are TGTGCCGCTCCGATAATCCGGGACAGGCTTTCTAGCACAGATACGCAGTATTTT.

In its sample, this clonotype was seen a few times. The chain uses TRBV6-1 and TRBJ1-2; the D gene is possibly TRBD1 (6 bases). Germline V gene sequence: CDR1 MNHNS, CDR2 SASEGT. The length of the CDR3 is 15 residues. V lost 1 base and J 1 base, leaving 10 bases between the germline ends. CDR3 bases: TGTGCCAGCAGTGAAGGGACAGCTGTTAACTATGGCTACACCTTC. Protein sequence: CASSEGTAVNYGYTF.

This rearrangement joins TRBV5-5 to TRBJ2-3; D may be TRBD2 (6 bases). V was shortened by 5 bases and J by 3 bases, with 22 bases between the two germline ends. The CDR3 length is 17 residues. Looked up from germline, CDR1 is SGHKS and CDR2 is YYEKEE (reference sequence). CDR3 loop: CASSQRPAPLATDTQYF. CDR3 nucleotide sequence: TGTGCCAGCAGTCAGCGGCCGGCCCCACTAGCTACAGATACGCAGTATTTT.

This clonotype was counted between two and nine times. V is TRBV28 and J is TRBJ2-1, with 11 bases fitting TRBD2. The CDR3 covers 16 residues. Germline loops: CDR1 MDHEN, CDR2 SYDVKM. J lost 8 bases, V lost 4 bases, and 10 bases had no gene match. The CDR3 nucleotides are TGTGCCAGCAGTTCGACCCGCCTAGCGGGAGGCTATGAGCAGTTCTTC. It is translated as CASSSTRLAGGYEQFF.

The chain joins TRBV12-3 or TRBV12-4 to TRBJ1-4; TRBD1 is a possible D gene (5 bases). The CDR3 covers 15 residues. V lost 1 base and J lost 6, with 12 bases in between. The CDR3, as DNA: TGTGCCAGCAGTTTAGACGGGCAGGGATATGAAAAACTGTTTTTT. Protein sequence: CASSLDGQGYEKLFF.

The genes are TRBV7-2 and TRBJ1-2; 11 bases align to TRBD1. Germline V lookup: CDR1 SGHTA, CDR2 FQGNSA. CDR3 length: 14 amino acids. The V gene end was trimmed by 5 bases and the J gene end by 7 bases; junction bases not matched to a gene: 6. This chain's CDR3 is CASSRGTGGGGYTF. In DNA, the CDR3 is TGTGCCAGCAGCCGCGGGACAGGGGGTGGTGGCTACACCTTC.

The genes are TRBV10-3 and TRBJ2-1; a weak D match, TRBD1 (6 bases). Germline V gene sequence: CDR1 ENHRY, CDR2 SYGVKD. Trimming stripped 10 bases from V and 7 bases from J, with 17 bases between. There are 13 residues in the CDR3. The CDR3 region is CATSGHSLNEQFF. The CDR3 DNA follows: TGTGCCACCTCGGGACATAGCCTGAATGAGCAGTTCTTC.

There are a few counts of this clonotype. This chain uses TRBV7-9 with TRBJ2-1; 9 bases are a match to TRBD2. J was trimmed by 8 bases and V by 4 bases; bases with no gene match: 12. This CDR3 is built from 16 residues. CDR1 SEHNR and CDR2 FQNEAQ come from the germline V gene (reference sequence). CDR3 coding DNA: TGTGCCAGCAGCTCCGCGGTAGCGGGAGCGGGCCATGAGCAGTTCTTC. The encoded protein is CASSSAVAGAGHEQFF.

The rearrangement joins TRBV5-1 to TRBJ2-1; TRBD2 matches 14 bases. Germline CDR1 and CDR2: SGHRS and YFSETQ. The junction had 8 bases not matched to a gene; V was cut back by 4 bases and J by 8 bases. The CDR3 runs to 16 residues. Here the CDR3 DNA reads TGCGCCAGCAGCACGACTAGCGGGAGGGTCTTTGATGAGCAGTTCTTC. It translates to CASSTTSGRVFDEQFF.

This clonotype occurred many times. CDR3 sequence: CSFTAGNTEAFF. In DNA, the CDR3 is TGCAGCTTCACGGCGGGGAACACTGAAGCTTTCTTT. The genes are TRBV29-1 and TRBJ1-1, with D unclear. The CDR3 totals 12 residues. Germline assignment: CDR1 SQVTM and CDR2 ANQGSEA. Trimming cost V 8 bases and J 1 base, with 11 bases left between them.

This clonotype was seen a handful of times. The CDR3 spells CASSFSGRANEQFF. CDR3 DNA: TGTGCCAGCAGCTTTAGCGGGAGGGCAAATGAGCAGTTCTTC. The rearrangement links TRBV7-9 to TRBJ2-1; 11 positions match TRBD2. Germline loops: CDR1 SEHNR, CDR2 FQNEAQ (reference sequence). The CDR3 runs to 14 residues. With 3 bases clipped from V and 7 bases from J, the junction kept 2 bases outside the gene matches. Filled out from reference TRBV7-9 and TRBJ2-1, the complete variable domain reads DTGVSQNPRHKITKRGQNVTFRCDPISEHNRLYWYRQTLGQGPEFLTYFQNEAQLEKSRLLSDRFSAERPKGSFSTLEIQRTEQGDSAMYLCASSFSGRANEQFFGPGTRLTVL.

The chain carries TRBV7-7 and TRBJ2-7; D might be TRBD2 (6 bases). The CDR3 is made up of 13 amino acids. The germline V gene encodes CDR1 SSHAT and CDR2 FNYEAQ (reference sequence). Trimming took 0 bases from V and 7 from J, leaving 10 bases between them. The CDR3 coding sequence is TGTGCCAGCAGCTTAGCAGTCGGGGGAGAGCAGTACTTC. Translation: CASSLAVGGEQYF.

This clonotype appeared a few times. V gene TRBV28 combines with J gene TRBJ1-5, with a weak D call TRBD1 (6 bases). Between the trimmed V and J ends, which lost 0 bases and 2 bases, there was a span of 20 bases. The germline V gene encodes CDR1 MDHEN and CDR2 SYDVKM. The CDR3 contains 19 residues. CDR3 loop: CASSLWPLSGAAGNQPQHF. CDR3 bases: TGTGCCAGCAGTTTATGGCCTCTATCAGGGGCCGCGGGCAATCAGCCCCAGCATTTT. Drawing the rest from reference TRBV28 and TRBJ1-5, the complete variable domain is DVKVTQSSRYLVKRTGEKVFLECVQDMDHENMFWYRQDPGLGLRLIYFSYDVKMKEKGDIPEGYSVSREKKERFSLILESASTNQTSMYLCASSLWPLSGAAGNQPQHFGDGTRLSIL.

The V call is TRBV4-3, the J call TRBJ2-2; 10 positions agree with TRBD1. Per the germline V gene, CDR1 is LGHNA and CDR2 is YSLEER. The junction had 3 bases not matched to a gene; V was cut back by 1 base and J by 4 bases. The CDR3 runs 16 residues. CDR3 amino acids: CASSQVGTGVTGELFF. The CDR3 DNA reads TGCGCCAGCAGCCAAGTCGGGACAGGGGTCACCGGGGAGCTGTTTTTT.